This T cell receptor beta chain is from a study of T-cell memory formation after mild COVID-19. TCRdb reanalysed the 5' RACE reads using MiXCR and keeps one entry per CDR3 protein. This table has around 420,000 distinct CDR3 sequences, 20% to 25% appearing once. A few counts support this clonotype. Germline V lookup: CDR1 MGHRA, CDR2 YSYEKL. Trimming stripped 1 base from V and 10 bases from J, with 14 bases between. CDR3 length: 14 residues. The clonotype originates from an adult woman who had mild COVID-19 (a few samples of this study predate the infection). Cell type and time point are not known. The genes are TRBV4-1 and TRBJ2-1, with D possibly TRBD2 on 5 matching bases. Sequencing was carried out using PBMCs or a T cell subset sorted from them (not recorded which). The CDR3 sequence: CASSQGETPYEQFF. CDR3 sequence (DNA): TGCGCCAGCAGCCAAGGGGAGACCCCATACGAGCAGTTCTTC.